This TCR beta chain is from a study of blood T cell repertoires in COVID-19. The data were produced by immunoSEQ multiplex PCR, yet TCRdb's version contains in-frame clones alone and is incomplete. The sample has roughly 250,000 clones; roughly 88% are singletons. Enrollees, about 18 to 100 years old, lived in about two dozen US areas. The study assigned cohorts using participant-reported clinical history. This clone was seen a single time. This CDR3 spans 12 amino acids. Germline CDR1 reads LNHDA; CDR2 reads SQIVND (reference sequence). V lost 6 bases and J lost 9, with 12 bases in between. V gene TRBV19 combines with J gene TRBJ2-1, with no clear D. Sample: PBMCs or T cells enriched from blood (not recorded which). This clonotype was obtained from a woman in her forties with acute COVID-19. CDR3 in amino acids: CASRSPFGEQFF. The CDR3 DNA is TGTGCCAGTAGGTCCCCCTTCGGTGAGCAGTTCTTC.